The source of this T cell receptor (beta chain) is a study of human T cells and chemical hapten exposure (dated by TCRdb to the early 2020s). Context from the whole study: For sensitization, 2% DPC in acetone was applied to an approximately 2 cm by approximately 2 cm area of upper inner arm skin. Libraries were pooled for sequencing, and per-sample TCR yields varied mainly because of small differences in library volumes within the pool. The study tracked peripheral blood TCR repertoire changes in vivo during primary and secondary sensitization to the hapten diphenylcyclopropenone (DPC) in alopecia patients. Blood samples were taken from patients before sensitization (week 0) and at 2, 6 and about 24 weeks after DPC sensitization. Patch testing was done on the upper back using Finn chambers containing 0.01% DPC, and results were scored after 6 days according to International Contact Dermatitis Research Group standards. The patient cohort, mostly female, included alopecia areata with under or over 50% scalp involvement, alopecia totalis and alopecia universalis. Blood for TCR sequencing was provided by twenty-nine alopecia patients at one to four time points (pre-sensitization, 2, 6 and 24 weeks). Throughout the study period of around 24 weeks, patients also received therapeutic DPC doses to the scalp every week.

Reading the label with the study, this specimen's time point is: patch test 1, 2 weeks after DPC sensitization. The treatment or condition label on this specimen signifies: therapeutic diphenylcyclopropenone sensitization with weekly scalp DPC. Blood at each patch-test visit was drawn before the patch test was applied. To be eligible, patients had to be aged 18 to 70, diagnosed with alopecia and judged suitable for DPC therapy, while pregnant patients were excluded. Total RNA was extracted from unfractionated whole blood that had been collected in Tempus Blood RNA tubes. The sample holds many counts of this clonotype. Its antigen is still unknown. Base-call qualities are not available, and no considerably larger clone is one nucleotide away. Overall results and qualifications from the work: No change with DPC sensitization was found in the number of TCRs above 1 in 1000 frequency, and no evidence of global repertoire structure alterations was found. Patch test score was positively correlated with the number of PT1 expanded TCRs, with significance at thresholds 8, 16 and 32 but not at 4. Alopecia, a presumed autoimmune disease, was present in all patients, so the immune response of the patients might differ from that of healthy individuals. After repeated subsampling, the strength of the expansion versus patch-test correlation and the threshold at which it became significant changed. Significantly more large CDR3 similarity clusters were formed by expanded TCRs than by pre-sensitization or healthy control sets, consistent with antigen-driven responses.

Receptor libraries were prepared by RACE. Sequencer: NextSeq 500. Library preparation attached unique molecular identifiers to individual cDNA molecules for quantitative, reproducible TCR counting. Both TCR alpha and TCR beta chains were sequenced from each blood RNA sample. The study's own analysis went as follows. Samples had a median of around 92,000 TCRs, with a range from about 23,224 to 700,000. The Decombinator software suite was used to annotate the V, J and CDR3 of the TCR reads. Every sample was subsampled to the same number of TCRs (28,000) for the PS versus PT1 abundance plots. TCRs were defined as expanded if absent before sensitization and observed at least eight times at the 2-week time point. Through fastp at Q25 and MiXCR, TCRdb rebuilt clones from the public reads, retaining in-frame beta chains. When rows share a CDR3 protein, they turn into one entry using the most common DNA and genes. These V and J calls originate from TCRdb's pipeline instead of the authors' own analysis. The sample profile shows 350,000 or so distinct CDR3 sequences; roughly 6.9% of them were found once. The ten largest clones represent less than 10% of the sample.

From its cysteine to its phenylalanine, the CDR3 spans 14 amino acids. Only the CDR3 DNA stays, 42 bases, in frame from base 1. V and J are truncated by 3 bases and 0 bases respectively, leaving an intervening sequence of 8 bases. The V gene is TRBV12-3 or TRBV12-4 and the J gene is TRBJ1-1; the D gene assignment is ambiguous. This clonotype originated in a woman under 30 with alopecia areata. Some clones in this sample may be carry-over from other donors' samples. The sample in question was whole blood, obtained in connection with sensitization to the hapten diphenylcyclopropenone (DPC). The DNA sequence is given as TGTGCCAGCAGTTTCGGACCGGTGAACACTGAAGCTTTCTTT. This yields the protein CASSFGPVNTEAFF.